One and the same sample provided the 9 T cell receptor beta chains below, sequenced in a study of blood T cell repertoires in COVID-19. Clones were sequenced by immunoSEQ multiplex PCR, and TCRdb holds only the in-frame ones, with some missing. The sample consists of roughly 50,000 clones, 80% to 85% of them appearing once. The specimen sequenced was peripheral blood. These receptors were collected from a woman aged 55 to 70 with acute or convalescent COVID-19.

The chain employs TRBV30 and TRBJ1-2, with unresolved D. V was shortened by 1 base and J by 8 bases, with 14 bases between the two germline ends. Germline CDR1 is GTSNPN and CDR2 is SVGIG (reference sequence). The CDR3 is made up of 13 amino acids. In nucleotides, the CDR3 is TGTGCCTGGAGTGACACCAATAGAGGAGGCTACACCTTC. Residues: CAWSDTNRGGYTF. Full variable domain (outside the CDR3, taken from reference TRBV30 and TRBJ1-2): SQTIHQWPATLVQPVGSPLSLECTVEGTSNPNLYWYRQAAGRGLQLLFYSVGIGQISSEVPQNLSASRPQDRQFILSSKKLLLSDSGFYLCAWSDTNRGGYTFGSGTRLTVV.

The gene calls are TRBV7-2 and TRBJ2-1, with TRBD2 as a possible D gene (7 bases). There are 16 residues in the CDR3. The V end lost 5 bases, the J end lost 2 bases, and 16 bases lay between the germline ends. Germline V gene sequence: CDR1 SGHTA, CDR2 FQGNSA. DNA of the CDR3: TGTGCCAGCAGCCCCGTTAGGGGGGGTGCCTACAATGAGCAGTTCTTC. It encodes CASSPVRGGAYNEQFF.

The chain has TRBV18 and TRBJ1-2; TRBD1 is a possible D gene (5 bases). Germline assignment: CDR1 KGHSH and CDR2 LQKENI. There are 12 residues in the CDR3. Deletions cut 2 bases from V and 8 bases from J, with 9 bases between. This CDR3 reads CASSPDSSGYTF. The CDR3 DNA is TGTGCCAGCTCACCAGACAGTAGCGGCTACACCTTC. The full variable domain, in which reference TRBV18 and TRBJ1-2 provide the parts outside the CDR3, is NAGVMQNPRHLVRRRGQEARLRCSPMKGHSHVYWYRQLPEEGLKFMVYLQKENIIDESGMPKERFSAEFPKEGPSILRIQQVVRGDSAAYFCASSPDSSGYTFGSGTRLTVV.

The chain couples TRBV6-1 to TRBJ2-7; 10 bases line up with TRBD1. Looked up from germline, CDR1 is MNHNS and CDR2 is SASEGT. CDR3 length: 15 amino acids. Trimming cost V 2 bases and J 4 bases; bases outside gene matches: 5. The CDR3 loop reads CASSETGQGLYEQYF. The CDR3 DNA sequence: TGTGCCAGCAGTGAAACGGGACAGGGGCTATACGAGCAGTACTTC.

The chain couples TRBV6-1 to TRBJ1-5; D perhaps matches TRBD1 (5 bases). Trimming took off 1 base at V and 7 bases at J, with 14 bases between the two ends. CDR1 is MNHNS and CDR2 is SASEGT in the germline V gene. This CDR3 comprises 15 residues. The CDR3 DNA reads TGTGCCAGCAGTGAAGGGGGGGGAGTAGACCAGCCCCAGCATTTT. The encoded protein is CASSEGGGVDQPQHF.

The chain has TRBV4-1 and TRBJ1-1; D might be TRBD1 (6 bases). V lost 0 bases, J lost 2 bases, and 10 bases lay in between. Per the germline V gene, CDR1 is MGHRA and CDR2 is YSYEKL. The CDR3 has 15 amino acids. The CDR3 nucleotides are TGCGCCAGCAGCCAAGACAGGACAGCCAACACTGAAGCTTTCTTT. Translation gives CASSQDRTANTEAFF.

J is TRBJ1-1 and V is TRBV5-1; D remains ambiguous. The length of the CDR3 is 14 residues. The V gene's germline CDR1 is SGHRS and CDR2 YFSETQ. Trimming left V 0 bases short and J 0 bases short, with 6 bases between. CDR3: CASSLERVNTEAFF. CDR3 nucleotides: TGCGCCAGCAGCTTGGAAAGAGTGAACACTGAAGCTTTCTTT.

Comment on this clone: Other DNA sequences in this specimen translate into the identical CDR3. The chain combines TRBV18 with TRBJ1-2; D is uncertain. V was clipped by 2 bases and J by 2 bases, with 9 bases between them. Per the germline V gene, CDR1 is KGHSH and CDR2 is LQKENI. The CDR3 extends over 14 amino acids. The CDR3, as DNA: TGTGCCAGCTCACCAGCAGCGCGGAACTATGGCTACACCTTC. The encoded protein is CASSPAARNYGYTF.

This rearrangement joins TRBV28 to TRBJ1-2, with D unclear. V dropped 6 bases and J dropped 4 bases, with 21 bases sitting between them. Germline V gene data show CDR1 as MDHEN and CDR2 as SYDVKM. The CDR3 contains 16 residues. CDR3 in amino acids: CASSPGTPVLSYGYTF. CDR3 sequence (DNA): TGTGCCAGCAGCCCGGGAACACCGGTCCTCTCCTATGGCTACACCTTC.